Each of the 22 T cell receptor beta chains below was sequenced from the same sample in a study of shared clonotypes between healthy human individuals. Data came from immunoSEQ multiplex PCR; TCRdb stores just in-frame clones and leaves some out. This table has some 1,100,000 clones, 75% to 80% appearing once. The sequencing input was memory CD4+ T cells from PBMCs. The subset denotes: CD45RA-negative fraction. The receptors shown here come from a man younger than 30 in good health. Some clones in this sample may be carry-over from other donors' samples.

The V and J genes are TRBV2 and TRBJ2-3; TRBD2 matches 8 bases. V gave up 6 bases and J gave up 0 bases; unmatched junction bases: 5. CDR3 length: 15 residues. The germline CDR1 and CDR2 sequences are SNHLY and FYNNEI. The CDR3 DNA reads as TGTGCCAGCAGCTCCACTAGCGGCAGCACAGATACGCAGTATTTT. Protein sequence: CASSSTSGSTDTQYF.

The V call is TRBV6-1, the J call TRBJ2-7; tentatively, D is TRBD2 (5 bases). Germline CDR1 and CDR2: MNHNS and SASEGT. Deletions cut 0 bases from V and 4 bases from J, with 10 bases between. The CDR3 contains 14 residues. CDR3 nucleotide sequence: TGTGCCAGCAGTGAAGCTAGCGTCGGATACGAGCAGTACTTC. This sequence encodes CASSEASVGYEQYF.

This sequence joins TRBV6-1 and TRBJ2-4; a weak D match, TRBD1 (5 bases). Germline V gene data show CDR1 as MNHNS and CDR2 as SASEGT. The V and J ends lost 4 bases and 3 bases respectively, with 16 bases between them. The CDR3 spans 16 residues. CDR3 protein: CASSASQGRNKNIQYF. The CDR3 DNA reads TGTGCCAGCAGTGCGTCCCAGGGAAGGAACAAAAACATTCAGTACTTC.

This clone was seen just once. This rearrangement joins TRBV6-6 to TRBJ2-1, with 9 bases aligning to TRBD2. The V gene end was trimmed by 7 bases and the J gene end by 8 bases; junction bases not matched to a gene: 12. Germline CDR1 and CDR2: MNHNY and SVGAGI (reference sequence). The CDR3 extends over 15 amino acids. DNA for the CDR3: TGTGCCAGCAAGATGGGACTAGCCCACAGGGATGAGCAGTTCTTC. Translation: CASKMGLAHRDEQFF.

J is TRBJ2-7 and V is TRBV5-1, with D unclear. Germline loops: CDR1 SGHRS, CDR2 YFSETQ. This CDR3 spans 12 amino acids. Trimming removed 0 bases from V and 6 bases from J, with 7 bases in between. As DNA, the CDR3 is TGCGCCAGCAGCTTGGATGGGCGCGAGCAGTACTTC. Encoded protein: CASSLDGREQYF. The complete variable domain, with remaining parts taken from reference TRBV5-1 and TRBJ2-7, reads KAGVTQTPRYLIKTRGQQVTLSCSPISGHRSVSWYQQTPGQGLQFLFEYFSETQRNKGNFPGRFSGRQFSNSRSEMNVSTLELGDSALYLCASSLDGREQYFGPGTRLTVT.

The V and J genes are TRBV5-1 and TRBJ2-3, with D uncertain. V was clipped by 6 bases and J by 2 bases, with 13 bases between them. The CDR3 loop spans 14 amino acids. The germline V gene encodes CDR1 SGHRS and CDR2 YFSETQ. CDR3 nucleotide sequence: TGCGCCAGCACACAGTCCGGTGACACAGATACGCAGTATTTT. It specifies CASTQSGDTDTQYF.

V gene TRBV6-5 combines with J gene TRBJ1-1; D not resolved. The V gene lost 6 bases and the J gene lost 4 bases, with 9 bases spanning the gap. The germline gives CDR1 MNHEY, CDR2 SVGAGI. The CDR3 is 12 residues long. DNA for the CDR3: TGTGCCAGCAGCCCCGGGTTCACTGAAGCTTTCTTT. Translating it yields CASSPGFTEAFF.

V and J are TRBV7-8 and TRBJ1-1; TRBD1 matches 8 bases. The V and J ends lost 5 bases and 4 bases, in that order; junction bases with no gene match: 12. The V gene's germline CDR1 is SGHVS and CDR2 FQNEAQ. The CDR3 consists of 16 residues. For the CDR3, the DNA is TGTGCCAGCAGCGGCAGGGGGCGCAGGGGGGGCACTGAAGCTTTCTTT. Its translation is CASSGRGRRGGTEAFF.

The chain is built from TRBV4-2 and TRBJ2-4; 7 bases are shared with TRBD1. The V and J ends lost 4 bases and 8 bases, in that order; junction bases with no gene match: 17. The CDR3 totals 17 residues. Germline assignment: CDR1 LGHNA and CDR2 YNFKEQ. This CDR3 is CASSRGQQGSGLDIQYF. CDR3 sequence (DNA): TGTGCCAGCAGCCGTGGACAACAGGGGTCCGGGCTAGACATTCAGTACTTC.

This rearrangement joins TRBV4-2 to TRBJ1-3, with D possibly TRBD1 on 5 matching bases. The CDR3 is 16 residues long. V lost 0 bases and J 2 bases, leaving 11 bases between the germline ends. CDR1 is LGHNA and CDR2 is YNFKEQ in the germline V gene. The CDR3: CASSQDRLGAGNTIYF. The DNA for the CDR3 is TGTGCCAGCAGCCAAGATCGGTTGGGGGCTGGAAACACCATATATTTT.

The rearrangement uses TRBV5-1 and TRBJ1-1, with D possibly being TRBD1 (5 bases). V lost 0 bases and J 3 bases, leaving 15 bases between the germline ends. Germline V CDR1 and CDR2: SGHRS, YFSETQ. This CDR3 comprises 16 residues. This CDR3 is CASSLATWQGDTEAFF. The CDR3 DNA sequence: TGCGCCAGCAGCTTGGCAACATGGCAGGGTGACACTGAAGCTTTCTTT.

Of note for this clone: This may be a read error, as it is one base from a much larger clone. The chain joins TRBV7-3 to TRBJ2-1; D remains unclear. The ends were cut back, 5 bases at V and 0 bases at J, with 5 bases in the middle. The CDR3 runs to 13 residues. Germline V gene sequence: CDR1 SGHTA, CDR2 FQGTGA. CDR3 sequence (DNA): TGTGCCAGCAGCCCCCGCTCCTACAATGAGCAGTTCTTC. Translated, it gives CASSPRSYNEQFF.

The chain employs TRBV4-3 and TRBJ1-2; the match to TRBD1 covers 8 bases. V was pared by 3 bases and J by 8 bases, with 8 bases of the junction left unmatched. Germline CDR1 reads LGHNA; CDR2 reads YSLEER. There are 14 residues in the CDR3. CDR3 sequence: CASSHPQGEEGYTF. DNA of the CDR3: TGCGCCAGCAGCCACCCACAGGGGGAAGAAGGCTACACCTTC.

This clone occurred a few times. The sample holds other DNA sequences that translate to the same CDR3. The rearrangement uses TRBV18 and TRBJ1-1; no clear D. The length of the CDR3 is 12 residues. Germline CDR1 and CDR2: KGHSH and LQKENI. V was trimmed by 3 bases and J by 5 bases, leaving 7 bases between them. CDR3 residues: CASSPTGTEAFF. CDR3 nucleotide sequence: TGTGCCAGCTCACCCACCGGGACTGAAGCTTTCTTT.

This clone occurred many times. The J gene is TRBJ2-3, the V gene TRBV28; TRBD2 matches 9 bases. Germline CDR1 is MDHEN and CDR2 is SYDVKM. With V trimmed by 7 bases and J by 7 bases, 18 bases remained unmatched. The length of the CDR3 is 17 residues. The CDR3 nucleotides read TGTGCCAGCAAAACACCGTTAGGACTAGCGAAAGGACATACGCAGTATTTT. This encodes CASKTPLGLAKGHTQYF.

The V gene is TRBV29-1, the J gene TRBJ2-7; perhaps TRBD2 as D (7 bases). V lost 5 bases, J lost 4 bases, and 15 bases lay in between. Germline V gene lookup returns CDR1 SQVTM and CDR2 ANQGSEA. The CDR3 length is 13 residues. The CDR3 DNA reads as TGCAGCGTTACCAGGGGCGGGAGATACGAGCAGTACTTC. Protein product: CSVTRGGRYEQYF.

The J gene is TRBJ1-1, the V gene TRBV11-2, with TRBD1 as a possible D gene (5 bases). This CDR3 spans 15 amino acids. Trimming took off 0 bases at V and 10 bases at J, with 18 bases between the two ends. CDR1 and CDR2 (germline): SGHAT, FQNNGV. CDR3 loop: CASSLDLGWNQGAFF. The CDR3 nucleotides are TGTGCCAGCAGCTTAGATCTGGGATGGAACCAGGGAGCTTTCTTT.

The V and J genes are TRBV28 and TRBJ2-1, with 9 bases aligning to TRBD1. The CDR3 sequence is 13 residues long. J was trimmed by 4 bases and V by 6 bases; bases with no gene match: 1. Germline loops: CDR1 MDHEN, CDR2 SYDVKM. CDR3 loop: CASRGQGYNEQFF. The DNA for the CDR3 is TGTGCCAGCAGGGGACAGGGATACAATGAGCAGTTCTTC.

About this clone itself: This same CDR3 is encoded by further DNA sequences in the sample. The CDR3 sequence: CASSIQGNYGYTF. In DNA, the CDR3 is TGTGCCAGTAGTATACAGGGTAACTATGGCTACACCTTC. The chain has TRBV19 and TRBJ1-2, with D maybe TRBD1 (5 bases). V dropped 2 bases and J dropped 1 base, with 5 bases sitting between them. This CDR3 is built from 13 residues. From germline, CDR1 is LNHDA and CDR2 SQIVND (reference sequence).

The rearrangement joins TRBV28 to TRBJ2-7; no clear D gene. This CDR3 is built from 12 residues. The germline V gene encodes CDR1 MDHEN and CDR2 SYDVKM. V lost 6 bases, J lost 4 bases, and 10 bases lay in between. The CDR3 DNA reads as TGTGCCAGCAGGCCGGACGGGTACGAGCAGTACTTC. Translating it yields CASRPDGYEQYF.

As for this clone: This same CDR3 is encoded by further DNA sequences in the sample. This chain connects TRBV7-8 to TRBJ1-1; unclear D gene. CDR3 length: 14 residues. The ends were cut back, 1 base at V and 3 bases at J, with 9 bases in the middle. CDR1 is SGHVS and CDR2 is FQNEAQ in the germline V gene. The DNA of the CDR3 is TGTGCCAGCAGCTTAGGTGTGGGGTACACTGAAGCTTTCTTT. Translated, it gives CASSLGVGYTEAFF.

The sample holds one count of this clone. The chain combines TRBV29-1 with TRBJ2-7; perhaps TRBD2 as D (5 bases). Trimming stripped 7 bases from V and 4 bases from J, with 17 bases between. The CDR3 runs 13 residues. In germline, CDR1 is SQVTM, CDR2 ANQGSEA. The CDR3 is CSGGRGLGYEQYF. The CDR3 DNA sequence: TGCAGCGGTGGCCGAGGGTTGGGGTACGAGCAGTACTTC.